These T cell receptor beta chains were read from a single sample in a study of early T cells in non-severe SARS-CoV-2 infection. TCRdb re-called the 5' RACE reads with MiXCR, one entry per CDR3 protein. The sample holds about 130,000 distinct CDR3 sequences, around 14% seen once. Source material: whole blood. The origin of the receptors is an adult who was a healthcare worker with PCR-confirmed SARS-CoV-2 infection or an uninfected control (not recorded which). Each CDR3 is given with its conserved first and last residue. Fields, in order: D gene, J gene, clone size, V gene, CDR3 protein, CDR3 DNA. A D gene is named only where the DNA matches it firmly. Size is omitted from some rows. Given values are once, few, many or a class for expanded clones.

>TRBD2|TRBJ2-1|-|TRBV12-3/TRBV12-4
CASSYLLRGGRSDEQFF
TGTGCCAGCAGTTACTTACTGCGGGGGGGCCGGTCAGATGAGCAGTTCTTC
>TRBD1|TRBJ1-1|-|TRBV3-1
CASSPQGVGEAFF
TGTGCCAGCAGCCCCCAGGGGGTCGGTGAAGCTTTCTTT
>-|TRBJ2-5|-|TRBV25-1
CASKGRIQETQYF
TGTGCCAGCAAGGGACGGATTCAAGAGACCCAGTACTTC
>-|TRBJ1-5|few|TRBV6-1
CASSEGRQVTQPQHF
TGTGCCAGCAGTGAAGGAAGACAGGTCACTCAGCCCCAGCATTTT
>-|TRBJ1-5|-|TRBV6-1
CASSGRQAWGNQPQHF
TGTGCCAGCAGTGGCAGACAGGCTTGGGGCAATCAGCCCCAGCATTTT
>-|TRBJ1-2|few|TRBV11-2
CASSLSRSHGYTF
TGTGCCAGCAGCCTTTCAAGAAGCCATGGCTACACCTTC
>-|TRBJ2-2|-|TRBV7-2
CASSLEVNTGELFF
TGTGCCAGCAGCTTAGAAGTGAACACCGGGGAGCTGTTTTTT
>-|TRBJ2-1|-|TRBV11-3
CASSLEVGEQFF
TGTGCCAGCAGCTTAGAGGTGGGTGAGCAGTTCTTC
>TRBD1|TRBJ2-3|-|TRBV9
CASSVGGFGTDTDTQYF
TGTGCCAGCAGCGTAGGGGGTTTCGGGACAGATACAGATACGCAGTATTTT
>-|TRBJ2-5|-|TRBV5-1
CASSSDVGTQYF
TGCGCCAGCAGCTCGGACGTAGGGACCCAGTACTTC
>TRBD1|TRBJ1-4|-|TRBV6-1
CASTATGEEKLFF
TGTGCCAGTACCGCTACAGGGGAGGAAAAACTGTTTTTT
>TRBD2|TRBJ2-1|few|TRBV5-1
CASSELADYNEQFF
TGCGCCAGCAGCGAACTAGCGGATTACAATGAGCAGTTCTTC
>-|TRBJ1-1|few|TRBV3-1
CASSQGGRAAFF
TGTGCCAGCAGCCAAGGGGGCAGGGCCGCTTTCTTT
>-|TRBJ1-1|-|TRBV29-1
CSGLNTEAFF
TGCAGCGGGTTGAACACTGAAGCTTTCTTT
>-|TRBJ2-2|few|TRBV5-1
CASSVHRDWNTGELFF
TGCGCCAGCAGCGTTCACAGGGATTGGAACACCGGGGAGCTGTTTTTT
>-|TRBJ2-3|-|TRBV10-3
CAISATPDTQYF
TGTGCCATCAGTGCTACACCAGATACGCAGTATTTT
>-|TRBJ2-5|few|TRBV4-1
CASSFARGLQETQYF
TGCGCCAGCAGCTTCGCCCGGGGCCTCCAAGAGACCCAGTACTTC
>-|TRBJ2-1|few|TRBV2
CASAGSRVSNEQFF
TGTGCCAGCGCTGGATCCAGGGTTTCCAATGAGCAGTTCTTC
>-|TRBJ2-5|few|TRBV7-8
CASSPSAGPETQYF
TGTGCCAGCAGCCCCTCCGCAGGTCCCGAGACCCAGTACTTC
>TRBD1|TRBJ1-1|few|TRBV29-1
CSVEAHRGLNTEAFF
TGCAGCGTTGAAGCCCACAGGGGCTTAAACACTGAAGCTTTCTTT
>-|TRBJ2-7|many|TRBV7-9
CASSLDEGPYEQYF
TGTGCCAGCAGCTTAGACGAGGGCCCCTACGAGCAGTACTTC
>-|TRBJ1-1|-|TRBV5-1
CASSAGHPNTEAFF
TGCGCCAGCAGCGCGGGACACCCGAACACTGAAGCTTTCTTT
>-|TRBJ1-5|-|TRBV12-3/TRBV12-4
CASSAADQPQHF
TGTGCCAGCAGCGCTGCTGATCAGCCCCAGCATTTT
>-|TRBJ2-4|medium-sized|TRBV4-2
CASSQDVLAKNIQYF
TGTGCCAGCAGCCAAGACGTCCTAGCCAAAAACATTCAGTACTTC
>TRBD1|TRBJ2-5|-|TRBV7-9
CASSPPGTGVLETQYF
TGTGCCAGCAGCCCCCCCGGGACAGGGGTTTTAGAGACCCAGTACTTC
>TRBD2|TRBJ2-3|-|TRBV4-1
CASSQDPGTSLPDTQYF
TGCGCCAGCAGCCAAGACCCCGGGACTAGTCTCCCAGATACGCAGTATTTT
>-|TRBJ1-1|-|TRBV6-6
CASSYSVTSFSAFF
TGTGCCAGCAGTTACTCGGTTACGAGCTTCTCGGCTTTCTTT
>-|TRBJ1-1|-|TRBV18
CASSGDQGFSRTEAFF
TGTGCCAGCTCGGGGGACCAAGGGTTTAGTAGGACTGAAGCTTTCTTT
>TRBD1|TRBJ1-5|few|TRBV7-2
CASSPGQTRYQPQHF
TGTGCCAGCAGCCCGGGACAGACGCGGTATCAGCCCCAGCATTTT
>TRBD1|TRBJ1-6|-|TRBV10-2
CASRTGANSPLHF
TGCGCCAGCAGGACAGGGGCTAATTCACCCCTCCACTTT
>TRBD1|TRBJ2-1|-|TRBV10-3
CAISVTGTGGFDEQFF
TGTGCCATCAGTGTAACCGGGACAGGGGGCTTCGATGAGCAGTTCTTC
>-|TRBJ2-2|few|TRBV12-3/TRBV12-4
CASSFEVTGELFF
TGTGCCAGCAGTTTTGAGGTCACCGGGGAGCTGTTTTTT
>TRBD1|TRBJ1-6|few|TRBV18
CASSPGGTGRNSPLHF
TGTGCCAGCTCACCAGGCGGGACAGGGAGGAATTCACCCCTCCACTTT
>-|TRBJ2-7|-|TRBV5-1
CASSTDSYEQYF
TGCGCCAGCAGCACCGACAGCTACGAGCAGTACTTC
>-|TRBJ2-5|-|TRBV27
CASSFVGQQETQYF
TGTGCCAGCAGTTTTGTGGGGCAACAAGAGACCCAGTACTTC
>-|TRBJ1-5|few|TRBV21-1
CASSLSFRDRSCPQHF
TGTGCCAGCAGTCTCTCATTCCGGGACAGGAGTTGCCCCCAGCATTTT
>-|TRBJ2-7|-|TRBV13
CASSSTYGDYEQYF
TGTGCCAGCAGCTCAACCTACGGGGACTACGAGCAGTACTTC
>-|TRBJ2-3|few|TRBV21-1
CASNPQGQEWDTQYF
TGTGCCAGCAACCCACAAGGACAGGAGTGGGATACGCAGTATTTT
>TRBD2|TRBJ2-1|few|TRBV18
CASSLAGGYEQFF
TGTGCCAGCTCCCTGGCGGGGGGTTATGAGCAGTTCTTC
>-|TRBJ1-2|-|TRBV5-1
CASSSLQTGGGYTF
TGCGCCAGCAGTTCCCTCCAGACCGGGGGAGGCTACACCTTC
>TRBD2|TRBJ2-1|many|TRBV19
CASSLGPGLAADSYNEQFF
TGTGCCAGTAGTCTTGGGCCGGGACTAGCGGCTGACTCCTACAATGAGCAGTTCTTC
>-|TRBJ2-4|-|TRBV12-3/TRBV12-4
CASSWGSGGGSIQYF
TGTGCCAGCAGCTGGGGCTCAGGGGGGGGTAGCATTCAGTACTTC
>-|TRBJ2-1|-|TRBV7-6
CASSEGLGFYEQFF
TGTGCCAGCAGCGAGGGCCTAGGGTTTTATGAGCAGTTCTTC
>-|TRBJ2-3|-|TRBV5-4
CASSSRPGADTQYF
TGTGCCAGCAGCTCGCGACCGGGGGCAGATACGCAGTATTTT
>-|TRBJ2-1|few|TRBV9
CASSVDPGAHEQFF
TGTGCCAGCAGCGTAGACCCGGGGGCCCATGAGCAGTTCTTC
>-|TRBJ2-1|few|TRBV12-3/TRBV12-4
CASRDDPRPGADFEQFF
TGTGCCAGCAGGGACGACCCTAGACCTGGGGCGGACTTTGAGCAGTTCTTC
>-|TRBJ2-3|-|TRBV6-1
CASRTGPLTDTQYF
TGTGCCAGCAGAACCGGGCCGCTCACAGATACGCAGTATTTT